This section outlines one TCR beta chain sequence together with its context. Its antigen is currently unknown. It was by quantitative 5'-RACE with molecular barcodes that TCR beta libraries were made. A single record per CDR3 protein comes from TCRdb applying MiXCR to the 5' RACE reads. Among 200,000 to 250,000 distinct CDR3 sequences listed, more than 9% were seen once. This specimen comes from a study of CD8 T cells in ankylosing spondylitis. Findings of the study overall: Disease-linked clones, CD8+, were relatively rare in peripheral blood. The study looked at matched synovial fluid samples from ankylosing spondylitis patients. Disease-linked clones were reported to be significantly enriched there.

The CDR3 loop spans 14 amino acids. CDR1 SEHNR and CDR2 FQNEAQ come from the germline V gene (reference sequence). Germline trimming cut 5 bases from V and 1 base from J; bases unmatched to any gene: 3. Material: blood, either unsorted or a sorted T cell fraction (not recorded which). The sequence was obtained from a male donor with ankylosing spondylitis or in good health (not recorded which). The chain uses TRBV7-9 and TRBJ1-1, with TRBD1 matching over 8 bases. The CDR3 region is CASSTRGQNTEAFF. CDR3 DNA: TGTGCCAGCAGCACCAGGGGGCAGAACACTGAAGCTTTCTTT. Looking up the rest from reference TRBV7-9 and TRBJ1-1 gives the full variable domain: DTGVSQNPRHKITKRGQNVTFRCDPISEHNRLYWYRQTLGQGPEFLTYFQNEAQLEKSRLLSDRFSAERPKGSFSTLEIQRTEQGDSAMYLCASSTRGQNTEAFFGQGTRLTVV.